This TCR beta chain derives from a study of blood T cell repertoires in COVID-19. Study-level information: Sites in the United States, Italy and Spain provided acute and convalescent COVID-19 samples.

How the authors handled the data: Scientists estimated how many nucleated cells there were by amplifying reference gene primers. TCRdb keeps only in-frame clones here, not all; method: immunoSEQ multiplex PCR. The V and J calls and clone size were taken over from that table, and D and trimming were inferred from the DNA. Found here are around 120,000 clones, about 78% of them singletons; the top ten hold under 3%. CDR1 and CDR2 from the germline V gene are SGDLS and YYNGEE. The CDR3 has 16 amino acids. V lost 0 bases and J lost 0; bases outside the gene matches: 5. The specimen was peripheral blood. V usage is TRBV9 and J usage is TRBJ2-7; 8 positions match TRBD2. The TCR originated in a man aged 65 to 85 with acute or convalescent COVID-19. The CDR3 sequence: CASSVGGSGASYEQYF. CDR3 bases: TGTGCCAGCAGCGTAGGGGGTAGCGGGGCCTCCTACGAGCAGTACTTC.